What follows are 10 T cell receptor beta chains derived from one specimen sequenced in a study of regulatory T cells in long-lasting Graves disease. Researchers made TCR beta libraries by using iRepertoire HTBI primers and running Arm-PCR on CDR3 regions. One entry per CDR3 protein results from TCRdb running MiXCR on the multiplex PCR reads. In the table there are about 450,000 distinct CDR3 sequences, about a quarter of which are singletons. The time point is: persistent/refractory GD, antithyroid drugs over 5 years with positive TRAb. PBMC RNA served as the TCR library source. The source material was peripheral blood mononuclear cells (PBMCs), sampled when the disease was refractory, from a patient treated with antithyroid drugs. These receptors all stem from a female donor with Graves disease.

This clonotype appeared many times. V gene TRBV28 combines with J gene TRBJ1-1; weak D call: TRBD1 (5 bases). Germline V gene data show CDR1 as MDHEN and CDR2 as SYDVKM. Trimming removed 3 bases from V and 11 bases from J, with 13 bases in between. The length of the CDR3 is 12 residues. This CDR3 reads CASSLVRERAFF. CDR3 nucleotides: TGTGCCAGCAGTTTGGTCAGGGAAAGGGCTTTCTTT.

This clonotype occurred a few times. This chain uses TRBV19 with TRBJ1-1; TRBD1 aligns across 9 bases. Germline loops: CDR1 LNHDA, CDR2 SQIVND (reference sequence). V lost 4 bases to trimming and J lost 4 bases; unmatched junction nucleotides: 7. The CDR3 spans 15 residues. CDR3 sequence: CASSTGQGWGTEAFF. The CDR3 DNA sequence: TGTGCCAGTAGTACCGGACAGGGGTGGGGCACTGAAGCTTTCTTT.

The V and J genes are TRBV20-1 and TRBJ2-2; D could derive from TRBD1 or TRBD2 (6 bases each). V was clipped by 1 base and J by 4 bases, with 19 bases between them. Germline-derived CDR1 and CDR2 are DFQATT and SNEGSKA (reference sequence). The CDR3 is 17 amino acids. The CDR3 region is CSARVGDTWGATGELFF. The DNA for the CDR3 is TGCAGTGCTAGAGTGGGGGACACGTGGGGGGCCACCGGGGAGCTGTTTTTT.

This clonotype was counted only a few times. V is TRBV7-9 and J is TRBJ2-2; D may be TRBD1 or TRBD2 (5 bases each). Trimming left V 6 bases short and J 7 bases short, with 18 bases between. The germline V gene has CDR1 SEHNR and CDR2 FQNEAQ (reference sequence). This CDR3 has 15 residues. CDR3 DNA sequence: TGTGCCAGCAGTCTCGGGACGGCCATGGGCGGGGAGCTGTTTTTT. Its translation is CASSLGTAMGGELFF.

This clonotype was seen a handful of times. V gene TRBV29-1 combines with J gene TRBJ1-2, with 7 nucleotides matching TRBD1. Germline CDR1 SQVTM, CDR2 ANQGSEA. This CDR3 is 13 amino acids long. Trimming removed 7 bases from V and 6 bases from J; junction bases left unmatched: 11. CDR3 loop: CSASTGTPHGYTF. The CDR3 DNA is TGCAGCGCCTCGACAGGGACGCCCCATGGCTACACCTTC.

This clonotype was counted only a few times. This chain joins TRBV6-1 and TRBJ1-1, with D perhaps matching TRBD1 (5 bases). Germline-derived CDR1 and CDR2 are MNHNS and SASEGT. This CDR3 is built from 17 residues. The V and J ends lost 6 bases and 1 base respectively, with 21 bases between them. In DNA, the CDR3 is TGTGCCAGCAGGGGGCTTCGAGGGAAGTTGGGGAACACTGAAGCTTTCTTT. Encoded protein: CASRGLRGKLGNTEAFF.

Ten or more counts support this clonotype. The rearrangement links TRBV19 to TRBJ1-1; D uncertain. The length of the CDR3 is 13 residues. V was trimmed by 5 bases and J by 5 bases, leaving 12 bases between them. CDR1 and CDR2 from the germline V gene are LNHDA and SQIVND (reference sequence). This CDR3 reads CASSSGRGTEAFF. DNA of the CDR3: TGTGCCAGTAGTTCCGGCCGAGGAACTGAAGCTTTCTTT.

V and J are TRBV4-2 and TRBJ1-6; a possible D gene is TRBD1 (5 bases). Trimming took 0 bases from V and 4 from J, leaving 19 bases between them. The germline gives CDR1 LGHNA, CDR2 YNFKEQ. CDR3 length: 19 residues. CDR3 sequence reads: CASSQEGTSRRGYNSPLHF. DNA of the CDR3: TGTGCCAGCAGCCAAGAAGGAACGTCTCGGAGGGGATATAATTCACCCCTCCACTTT.

This chain connects TRBV6-1 to TRBJ1-6, with 7 bases aligning to TRBD1. CDR1 and CDR2 from the germline V gene are MNHNS and SASEGT. Trimming removed 5 bases from V and 6 bases from J; junction bases left unmatched: 10. This CDR3 has 16 residues. In nucleotides, the CDR3 is TGTGCCAGCAGTCGCTTAAGGGACAGAGCTAATTCACCCCTCCACTTT. This codes for CASSRLRDRANSPLHF.

The V call is TRBV27, the J call TRBJ2-1; D is unresolved. The germline V gene has CDR1 MNHEY and CDR2 SMNVEV (reference sequence). Trimming took 6 bases from V and 10 from J, leaving 16 bases between them. The CDR3 has 13 residues. CDR3 DNA: TGTGCCAGCAGGCAGATACCTGGCTGGGAGCAGTTCTTC. Its translation: CASRQIPGWEQFF.